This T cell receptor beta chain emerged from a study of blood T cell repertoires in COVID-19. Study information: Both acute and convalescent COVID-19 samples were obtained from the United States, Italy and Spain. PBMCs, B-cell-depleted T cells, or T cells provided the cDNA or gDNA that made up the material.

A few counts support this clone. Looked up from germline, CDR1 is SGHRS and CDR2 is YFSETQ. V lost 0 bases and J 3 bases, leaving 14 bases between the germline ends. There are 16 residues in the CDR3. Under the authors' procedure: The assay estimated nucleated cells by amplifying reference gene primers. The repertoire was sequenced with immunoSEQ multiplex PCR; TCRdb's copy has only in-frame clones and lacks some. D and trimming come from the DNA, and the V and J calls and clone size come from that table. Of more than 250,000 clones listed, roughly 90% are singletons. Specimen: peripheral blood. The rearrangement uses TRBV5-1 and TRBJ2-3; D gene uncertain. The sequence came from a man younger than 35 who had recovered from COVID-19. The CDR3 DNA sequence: TGCGCCAGCAGCTTGGGTATCGTGAGTGGTACAGATACGCAGTATTTT. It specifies CASSLGIVSGTDTQYF. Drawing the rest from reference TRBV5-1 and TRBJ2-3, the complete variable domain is KAGVTQTPRYLIKTRGQQVTLSCSPISGHRSVSWYQQTPGQGLQFLFEYFSETQRNKGNFPGRFSGRQFSNSRSEMNVSTLELGDSALYLCASSLGIVSGTDTQYFGPGTRLTVL.